A selection of T cell receptor beta chains follows, all from one sample in a study of metastatic and nonmetastatic thyroid tumors. TCRdb redid the clone calls on the PCR reads using MiXCR. The profile shows about 30,000 clones, roughly 10% of them singletons. The sequencing input was blood. These receptors were taken from a female donor with papillary thyroid cancer or a benign thyroid nodule (not recorded which). Some clones in this sample may be carry-over from other donors' samples. Both conserved end residues are part of each CDR3. D genes are given only for firm matches. Only part of the rows carry a size: once, few, many, or a class if the clone is expanded.

TRBJ1-1,-,TRBV6-4,many,CASSDQGRKRNTEAFF,TGTGCCAGCAGTGATCAGGGGCGGAAGAGGAACACTGAAGCTTTCTTT
TRBJ1-2,-,TRBV30,-,CAWSQFGGGGYTF,TGTGCCTGGAGTCAGTTTGGCGGCGGTGGCTACACCTTC
TRBJ1-5,-,TRBV19,many,CASSIGGGQPQHF,TGTGCCAGTAGTATCGGAGGTGGGCAGCCCCAGCATTTT
TRBJ2-3,-,TRBV20-1,many,CSAREGSNTQYF,TGCAGTGCTAGAGAGGGCTCCAATACGCAGTATTTT
TRBJ2-1,TRBD2,TRBV6-2/TRBV6-3,many,CASSYSGRSHNEQFF,TGTGCCAGCAGTTACTCCGGGAGGAGCCACAATGAGCAGTTCTTC
TRBJ1-1,-,TRBV6-5,few,CASSYSVDTEAFF,TGTGCCAGCAGTTACTCGGTGGACACTGAAGCTTTCTTT
TRBJ2-7,-,TRBV5-4,many,CASSAGVYEQYF,TGTGCCAGCAGCGCAGGGGTCTACGAGCAGTACTTC
TRBJ1-1,-,TRBV15,many,CATSRGLTGEAFF,TGTGCCACCAGCAGAGGGTTGACAGGAGAAGCTTTCTTT
TRBJ2-7,TRBD2,TRBV20-1,-,CSAREVGGSSYEQYF,TGCAGTGCTAGAGAGGTGGGAGGGAGCTCCTACGAGCAGTACTTC
TRBJ2-1,-,TRBV6-5,many,CASSRPRGGSSYNEQFF,TGTGCCAGCAGTAGGCCCAGGGGAGGGAGCTCCTACAATGAGCAGTTCTTC
TRBJ2-3,TRBD1,TRBV9,many,CASSTWDRASDTQYF,TGTGCCAGCAGCACCTGGGACAGGGCTTCAGATACGCAGTATTTT
TRBJ2-4,-,TRBV2,many,CASKGQPRTSGIQYF,TGTGCCAGCAAGGGGCAGCCCCGGACGAGTGGCATTCAGTACTTC
TRBJ2-7,TRBD1,TRBV24-1,few,CATSDSAGGDEQYF,TGTGCCACCAGTGACTCGGCAGGGGGTGACGAGCAGTACTTC
TRBJ1-3,-,TRBV5-1,once,CTSSFGDSTLGAIYF,-
TRBJ1-2,TRBD1,TRBV11-2,many,CASSLLDRTYGYTF,TGTGCCAGCAGCTTGTTGGACAGGACCTATGGCTACACCTTC
TRBJ2-7,-,TRBV6-1,medium-sized,CATGDRFYEQYF,TGTGCCACGGGGGACAGATTCTACGAGCAGTACTTC
TRBJ2-1,TRBD2,TRBV2,-,CASSTRKNSGRHNEQFF,TGTGCCAGCAGCACCCGGAAAAATAGCGGGAGGCACAATGAGCAGTTCTTC
TRBJ2-3,-,TRBV6-1,many,CASKGERWDTQYF,TGTGCCAGCAAGGGGGAAAGGTGGGATACGCAGTATTTT
TRBJ1-2,-,TRBV6-1,few,CATLSGEAKGNYGYTF,TGTGCCACCCTCTCGGGGGAGGCTAAGGGGAACTATGGCTACACCTTC
TRBJ1-2,-,TRBV9,many,CASSVVSDPYNYGYTF,TGTGCCAGCAGCGTAGTCTCCGATCCATATAACTATGGCTACACCTTC
TRBJ1-1,-,TRBV28,few,CASRGAEGMNTEAFF,TGTGCCAGCAGAGGGGCGGAAGGAATGAACACTGAAGCTTTCTTT
TRBJ2-1,TRBD1,TRBV6-1,-,CASSGTGESSYNEQFF,TGTGCCAGCAGTGGCACAGGGGAGAGCTCCTACAATGAGCAGTTCTTC
TRBJ2-2,-,TRBV10-1,many,CASSRIRGELFF,TGCGCCAGCAGTCGTATCCGCGGGGAGCTGTTTTTT
TRBJ1-2,-,TRBV7-3,-,CASSFGIPPYTF,TGTGCCAGCAGCTTCGGGATCCCCCCCTACACCTTC
TRBJ1-2,-,TRBV7-6,-,CASSLGQRYGYTF,TGTGCCAGCAGCCTTGGACAGCGGTATGGCTACACCTTC
TRBJ1-2,-,TRBV11-2,-,CATSFRGHGYTF,TGTGCCACCAGCTTTCGAGGTCATGGCTACACCTTC
TRBJ2-1,TRBD2,TRBV12-3/TRBV12-4,-,CASSLAGGLAGFAGEQFF,TGTGCCAGCAGTTTAGCGGGTGGGCTAGCGGGGTTTGCTGGTGAGCAGTTCTTC
TRBJ2-2,TRBD2,TRBV4-3,-,CASSPPAGGGGELFF,TGCGCCAGCAGCCCACCAGCGGGAGGAGGCGGGGAGCTGTTTTTT
TRBJ1-2,-,TRBV20-1,many,CSASGQNGYTF,TGCAGTGCTAGTGGACAAAATGGCTACACCTTC
TRBJ2-1,TRBD1,TRBV5-4,many,CASSLGGALNEQFF,TGTGCCAGCAGCTTAGGGGGCGCCTTGAATGAGCAGTTCTTC
TRBJ1-6,-,TRBV12-3/TRBV12-4,medium-sized,CASTIQGVNSPLHF,TGTGCCAGCACAATACAGGGAGTGAATTCACCCCTCCACTTT
TRBJ2-1,-,TRBV5-1,many,CASSLEPWGGYEQFF,TGCGCCAGCAGCTTGGAACCGTGGGGCGGGTATGAGCAGTTCTTC
TRBJ1-6,TRBD1,TRBV9,many,CASSPGQNYNSPLHF,TGTGCCAGCAGCCCGGGACAGAACTATAATTCACCCCTCCACTTT
TRBJ2-1,TRBD2,TRBV20-1,many,CSTTGLADNEQFF,TGCAGTACCACGGGACTAGCGGACAATGAGCAGTTCTTC
TRBJ2-3,-,TRBV7-6,many,CASSFAWGSTDTQYF,TGTGCCAGCAGCTTTGCCTGGGGTAGCACAGATACGCAGTATTTT
TRBJ2-7,-,TRBV6-1,-,CASIRDTIYEQYF,TGTGCCAGCATTAGGGACACAATCTACGAGCAGTACTTC
TRBJ1-1,-,TRBV30,many,CAWSEAGAGAEAFF,TGTGCCTGGAGTGAAGCAGGGGCTGGCGCTGAAGCTTTCTTT
TRBJ1-1,-,TRBV27,-,CASSLRDTLYTEAFF,TGTGCCAGCAGTTTACGGGACACCTTGTATACTGAAGCTTTCTTT
TRBJ1-6,-,TRBV3-1,many,CASSQDLSRGSPLHF,TGCGCCAGCAGCCAAGATCTCAGCCGCGGTTCACCCCTCCACTTT
TRBJ2-1,TRBD1,TRBV28,many,CASNSFALDRGRDNEQFF,TGTGCCAGCAATAGCTTCGCACTCGACAGGGGCAGGGACAATGAGCAGTTCTTC
TRBJ2-7,TRBD2,TRBV29-1,many,CSVGGGLGEQYF,TGCAGCGTTGGCGGGGGGCTTGGGGAGCAGTACTTC
TRBJ1-6,-,TRBV4-1,many,CASSQEHKSNSPLHF,TGCGCCAGCAGCCAAGAACACAAGAGTAATTCACCCCTCCACTTT
TRBJ2-1,-,TRBV28,-,CASSLPRGNEQFF,TGTGCCAGCAGTTTACCCAGGGGAAATGAGCAGTTCTTC
TRBJ2-7,-,TRBV29-1,many,CSVVRTGTPGTEQYF,TGCAGCGTTGTGAGGACCGGGACCCCAGGGACCGAGCAGTACTTC
TRBJ1-1,-,TRBV3-1,many,CASSQGYLGATGRSTEAFF,TGTGCCAGCAGCCAAGGCTATTTGGGGGCTACAGGTAGGAGCACTGAAGCTTTCTTT
TRBJ1-1,-,TRBV5-1,many,CASSKAGNLNTEAFF,TGCGCCAGCTCGAAGGCGGGGAACTTGAACACTGAAGCTTTCTTT
TRBJ2-2,-,TRBV20-1,many,CSARQWNRTGELFF,TGCAGTGCTAGGCAGTGGAACCGCACCGGGGAGCTGTTTTTT
TRBJ1-2,-,TRBV6-2/TRBV6-3,few,CASNYSPGSYGYTF,TGTGCCAGCAATTACTCGCCAGGAAGCTATGGCTACACCTTC